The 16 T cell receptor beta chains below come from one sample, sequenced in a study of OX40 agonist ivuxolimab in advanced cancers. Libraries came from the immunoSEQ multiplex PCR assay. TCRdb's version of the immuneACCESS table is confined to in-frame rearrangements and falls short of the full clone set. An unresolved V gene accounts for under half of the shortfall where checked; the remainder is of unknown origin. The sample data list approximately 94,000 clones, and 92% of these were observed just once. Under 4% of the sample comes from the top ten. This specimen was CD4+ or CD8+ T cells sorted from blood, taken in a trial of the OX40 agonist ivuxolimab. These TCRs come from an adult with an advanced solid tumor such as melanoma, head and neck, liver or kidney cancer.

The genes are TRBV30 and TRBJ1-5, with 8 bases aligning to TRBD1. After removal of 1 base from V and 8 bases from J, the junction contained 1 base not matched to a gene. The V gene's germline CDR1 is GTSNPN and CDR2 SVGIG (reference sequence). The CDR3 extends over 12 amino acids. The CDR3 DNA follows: TGTGCCTGGAGTGGGACAGGGAAGCCCCAGCATTTT. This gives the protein CAWSGTGKPQHF.

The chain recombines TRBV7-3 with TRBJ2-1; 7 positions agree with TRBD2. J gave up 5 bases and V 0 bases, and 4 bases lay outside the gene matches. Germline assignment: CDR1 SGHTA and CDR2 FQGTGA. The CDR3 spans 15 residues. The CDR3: CASSLTGGFNNEQFF. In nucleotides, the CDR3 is TGTGCCAGCAGCTTAACGGGAGGGTTTAACAATGAGCAGTTCTTC.

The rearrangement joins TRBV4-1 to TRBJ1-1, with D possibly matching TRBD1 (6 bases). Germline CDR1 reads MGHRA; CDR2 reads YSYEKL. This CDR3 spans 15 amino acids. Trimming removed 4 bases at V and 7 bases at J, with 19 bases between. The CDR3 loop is CASSPVGGSKGEAFF. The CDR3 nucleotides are TGCGCCAGCAGCCCCGTAGGGGGATCGAAAGGTGAAGCTTTCTTT.

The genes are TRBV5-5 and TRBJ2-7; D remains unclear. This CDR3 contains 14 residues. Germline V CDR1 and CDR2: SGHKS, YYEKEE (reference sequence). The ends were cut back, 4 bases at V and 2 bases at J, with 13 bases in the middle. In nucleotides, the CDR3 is TGTGCCAGCAGCCACGGCCCGGTGGCCTACGAGCAGTACTTC. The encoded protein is CASSHGPVAYEQYF.

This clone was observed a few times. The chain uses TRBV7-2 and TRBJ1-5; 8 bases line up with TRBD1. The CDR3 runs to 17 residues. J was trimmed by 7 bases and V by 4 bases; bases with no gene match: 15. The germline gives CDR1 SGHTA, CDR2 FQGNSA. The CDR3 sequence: CASSSEDRAGFLQPQHF. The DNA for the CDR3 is TGTGCCAGCAGCTCGGAGGACAGGGCGGGTTTTCTCCAGCCCCAGCATTTT.

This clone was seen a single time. The CDR3 spells CASSPFPESSYNEQFF. The CDR3 DNA sequence: TGCGCCAGCAGCCCCTTTCCGGAGTCATCCTACAATGAGCAGTTCTTC. The gene calls are TRBV5-1 and TRBJ2-1; no clear D gene. Trimming removed 4 bases from V and 1 base from J, with 15 bases in between. The CDR3 sequence is 16 residues long. From germline, CDR1 is SGHRS and CDR2 YFSETQ.

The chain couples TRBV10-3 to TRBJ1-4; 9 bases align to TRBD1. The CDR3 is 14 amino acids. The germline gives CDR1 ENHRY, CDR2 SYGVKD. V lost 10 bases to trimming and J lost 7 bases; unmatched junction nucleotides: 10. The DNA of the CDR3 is TGTGCCACCCGACCGGGACAGGGAGCTGAAAAACTGTTTTTT. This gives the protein CATRPGQGAEKLFF.

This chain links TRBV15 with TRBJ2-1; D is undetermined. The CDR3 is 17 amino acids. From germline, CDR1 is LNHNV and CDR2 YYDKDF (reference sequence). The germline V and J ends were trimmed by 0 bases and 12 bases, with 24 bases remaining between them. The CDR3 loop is CATSRDRQALDRIPQFF. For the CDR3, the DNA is TGTGCCACCAGCAGAGATAGGCAGGCCCTAGATCGCATACCGCAGTTCTTC.

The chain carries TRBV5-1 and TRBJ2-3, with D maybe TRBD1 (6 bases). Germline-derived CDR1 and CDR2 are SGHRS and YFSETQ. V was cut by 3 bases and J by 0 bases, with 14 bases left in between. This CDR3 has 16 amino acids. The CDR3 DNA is TGCGCCAGCAGCTGGGGCAGGGGCCAAAGCACAGATACGCAGTATTTT. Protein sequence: CASSWGRGQSTDTQYF.

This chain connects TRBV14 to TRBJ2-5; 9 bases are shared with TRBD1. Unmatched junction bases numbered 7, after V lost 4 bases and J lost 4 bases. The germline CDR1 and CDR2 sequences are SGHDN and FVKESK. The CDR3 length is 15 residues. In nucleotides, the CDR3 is TGTGCCAGCAGCCGCCGGGACAGGGTAGGAGAGACCCAGTACTTC. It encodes CASSRRDRVGETQYF.

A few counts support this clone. The CDR3 is CASSSGSDGYGYTF. CDR3 bases: TGTGCCAGCAGCTCTGGATCGGACGGCTATGGCTACACCTTC. The chain joins TRBV7-2 to TRBJ1-2; D gene uncertain. V shed 4 bases and J shed 4 bases, with 13 bases lying between them. The germline V gene encodes CDR1 SGHTA and CDR2 FQGNSA. This CDR3 has 14 residues.

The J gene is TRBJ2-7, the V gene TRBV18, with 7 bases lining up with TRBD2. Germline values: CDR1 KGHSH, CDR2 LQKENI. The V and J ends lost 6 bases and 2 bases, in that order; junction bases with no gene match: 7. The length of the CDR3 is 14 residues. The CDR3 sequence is CASSPWEGPYEQYF. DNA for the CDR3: TGTGCCAGCTCCCCCTGGGAGGGCCCCTACGAGCAGTACTTC.

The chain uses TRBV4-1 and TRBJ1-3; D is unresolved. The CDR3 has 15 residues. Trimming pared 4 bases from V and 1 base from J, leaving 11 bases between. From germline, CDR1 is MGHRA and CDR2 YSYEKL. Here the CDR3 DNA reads TGCGCCAGCAGCCCTCGGCGGGAATCTGGAAACACCATATATTTT. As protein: CASSPRRESGNTIYF.

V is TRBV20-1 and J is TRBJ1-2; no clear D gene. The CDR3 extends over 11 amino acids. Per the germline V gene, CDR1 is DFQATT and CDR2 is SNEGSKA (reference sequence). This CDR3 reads CRPAPNYGYTF. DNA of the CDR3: TGCAGACCGGCCCCTAACTATGGCTACACCTTC.

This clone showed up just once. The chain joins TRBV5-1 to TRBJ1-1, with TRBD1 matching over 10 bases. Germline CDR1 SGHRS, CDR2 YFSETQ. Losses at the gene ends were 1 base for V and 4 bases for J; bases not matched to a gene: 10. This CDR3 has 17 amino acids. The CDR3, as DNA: TGCGCCAGCAGCTTGCAACGACAGGGGGCGAGGAGCACTGAAGCTTTCTTT. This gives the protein CASSLQRQGARSTEAFF.

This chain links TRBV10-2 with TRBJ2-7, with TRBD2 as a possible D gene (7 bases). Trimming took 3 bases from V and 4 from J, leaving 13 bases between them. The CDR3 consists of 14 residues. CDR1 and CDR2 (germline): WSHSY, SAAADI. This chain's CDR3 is CASSDRAGAYEQYF. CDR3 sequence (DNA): TGCGCCAGCAGTGACCGGGCGGGGGCGTACGAGCAGTACTTC.